This T cell receptor (beta chain) is from a study of Ad26.COV2.S vaccination and SARS-CoV-2 variants. The study's findings and limits: Following vaccination, spike-specific CD8+ and CD4+ T cell responses reportedly exhibited substantial breadth. Placebo recipients and vaccine recipients were similar in non-spike TCR breadth.

Germline CDR1 SEHNR, CDR2 FQNEAQ (reference sequence). The CDR3 has 15 amino acids. The V and J ends lost 5 bases and 4 bases, in that order; junction bases with no gene match: 10. Measured with immunoSEQ multiplex PCR; TCRdb has only the in-frame clones, and not every one. The sample includes about 350,000 clones, 70% to 90% of them seen just once. As for treatment: over 15 received Ad26.COV2.S at low or high dose, single or two shots; roughly 5 received placebo; per-sample allocation not given. On day 63 after the first injection, vaccine and placebo recipients gave samples. Remarks on this clone: Its specificity is unknown.

V usage is TRBV7-9 and J usage is TRBJ2-7; 8 positions match TRBD1. The input for sequencing was peripheral blood, taken in a trial of Ad26.COV2.S vaccine versus placebo. This clonotype was sampled from a person between 18 and 65 years old who received the Ad26.COV2.S COVID-19 vaccine or a placebo. Written as DNA, the CDR3 is TGTGCCAGCAGCCTATACCCAGGGGGCACATACGAGCAGTACTTC. Translated: CASSLYPGGTYEQYF.